This T cell receptor beta chain came from a study of blood T cell repertoires in COVID-19. Source study methods: How many nucleated cells were present was estimated from reference gene primer amplification. Generated by immunoSEQ multiplex PCR, the TCRdb table keeps only in-frame clones and is missing some. V, J and clone size are taken as reported in that table, and D and trimming were inferred from the DNA itself. The sample holds 120,000 or so clones, 84% seen once. Material: PBMCs or T cells enriched from blood (not recorded which). This TCR was sampled from a woman in her 30s who had recovered from COVID-19.

CDR3 residues: CASRAQGETEAFF. Written as DNA, the CDR3 is TGTGCCAGTAGAGCACAGGGTGAAACTGAAGCTTTCTTT. V and J are TRBV19 and TRBJ1-1; D is possibly TRBD1 (6 bases). CDR1 and CDR2 (germline): LNHDA, SQIVND (reference sequence). This CDR3 has 13 amino acids. Trimming shortened V by 6 bases and J by 5 bases, and 13 bases separated the two germline ends. The complete variable domain, with remaining parts taken from reference TRBV19 and TRBJ1-1, reads DGGITQSPKYLFRKEGQNVTLSCEQNLNHDAMYWYRQDPGQGLRLIYYSQIVNDFQKGDIAEGYSVSREKKESFPLTVTSAQKNPTAFYLCASRAQGETEAFFGQGTRLTVV.